Described below is a single TCR beta chain sequence and its context. As yet, its antigen is unknown. The CDR3 covers 16 residues. The sample comes from a study of T cell responses to AZD1222 COVID-19 vaccine. Whole-study findings and limits: Donors in the cohort were predominantly white British and more often female, and clonal diversity was possibly underestimated.

Sequencing was performed with immunoSEQ multiplex PCR; in TCRdb, only in-frame clones are kept and a portion is missing. In the table there are 190,000 or so clones, about 89% of which are singletons. The origin of this receptor is an adult who received the AZD1222 COVID-19 vaccine. V usage is TRBV21-1 and J usage is TRBJ2-1. TRBV21-1 is termed a pseudogene. The sample was peripheral blood, taken 28 days after the second AZD1222 dose. CDR3 DNA sequence: TGTGCCAGCAGCAAACATCAGGGAGACTCCTACAATGAGCAGTTCTTC. Its protein is CASSKHQGDSYNEQFF.